This T cell receptor beta chain is from a study of control samples from healthy donors and cancer patients. Sequencing was performed with immunoSEQ multiplex PCR; in TCRdb, only in-frame clones are kept and a portion is missing. The repertoire holds 130,000 or so clones, with over 75% as singletons. This TCR derives from a man aged 40-50 years in good health. The sequenced material came from blood.

The CDR3 here is CASSPSNGETQYF. The DNA for the CDR3 is TGTGCCAGCAGCCCCTCCAACGGGGAGACCCAGTACTTC. This chain connects TRBV7-2 to TRBJ2-5; D is unresolved. Germline CDR1 and CDR2: SGHTA and FQGNSA. This CDR3 has 13 residues. The V and J ends lost 5 bases and 5 bases respectively, with 12 bases between them.